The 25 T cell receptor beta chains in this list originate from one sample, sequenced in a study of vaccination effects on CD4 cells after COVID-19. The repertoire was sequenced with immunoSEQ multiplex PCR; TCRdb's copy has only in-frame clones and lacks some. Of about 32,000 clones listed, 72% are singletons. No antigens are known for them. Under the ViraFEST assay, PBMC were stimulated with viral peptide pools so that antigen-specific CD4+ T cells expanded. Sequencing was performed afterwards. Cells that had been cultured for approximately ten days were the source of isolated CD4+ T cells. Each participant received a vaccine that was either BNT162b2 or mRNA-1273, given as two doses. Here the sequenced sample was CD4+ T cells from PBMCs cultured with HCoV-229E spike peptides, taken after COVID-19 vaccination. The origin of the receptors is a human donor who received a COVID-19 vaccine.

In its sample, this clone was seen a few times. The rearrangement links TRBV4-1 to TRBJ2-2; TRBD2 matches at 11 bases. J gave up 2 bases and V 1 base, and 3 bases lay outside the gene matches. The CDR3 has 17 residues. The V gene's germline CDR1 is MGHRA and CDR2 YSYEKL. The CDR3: CASSQALAGVNTGELFF. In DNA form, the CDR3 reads TGCGCCAGCAGCCAAGCACTAGCGGGGGTCAACACCGGGGAGCTGTTTTTT.

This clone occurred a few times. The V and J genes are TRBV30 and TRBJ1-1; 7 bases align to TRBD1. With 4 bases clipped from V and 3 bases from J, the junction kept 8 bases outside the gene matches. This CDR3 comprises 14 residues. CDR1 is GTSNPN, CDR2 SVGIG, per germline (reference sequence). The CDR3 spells CAWTFQTGYTEAFF. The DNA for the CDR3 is TGTGCCTGGACCTTCCAGACAGGGTACACTGAAGCTTTCTTT. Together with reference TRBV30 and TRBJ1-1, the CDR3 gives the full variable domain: SQTIHQWPATLVQPVGSPLSLECTVEGTSNPNLYWYRQAAGRGLQLLFYSVGIGQISSEVPQNLSASRPQDRQFILSSKKLLLSDSGFYLCAWTFQTGYTEAFFGQGTRLTVV.

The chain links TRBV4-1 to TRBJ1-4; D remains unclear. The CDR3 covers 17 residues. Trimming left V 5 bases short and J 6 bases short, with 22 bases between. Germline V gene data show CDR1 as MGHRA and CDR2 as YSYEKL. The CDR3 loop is CASSTTRVIGMDEKLFF. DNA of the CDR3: TGCGCCAGCAGCACGACCCGAGTGATAGGGATGGATGAAAAACTGTTTTTT.

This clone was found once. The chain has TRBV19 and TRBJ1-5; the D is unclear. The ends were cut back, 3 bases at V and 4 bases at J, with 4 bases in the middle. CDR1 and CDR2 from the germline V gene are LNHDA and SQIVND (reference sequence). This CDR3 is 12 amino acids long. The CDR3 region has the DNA TGTGCCAGTAGTATTGGGAATCAGCCCCAGCATTTT. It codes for CASSIGNQPQHF.

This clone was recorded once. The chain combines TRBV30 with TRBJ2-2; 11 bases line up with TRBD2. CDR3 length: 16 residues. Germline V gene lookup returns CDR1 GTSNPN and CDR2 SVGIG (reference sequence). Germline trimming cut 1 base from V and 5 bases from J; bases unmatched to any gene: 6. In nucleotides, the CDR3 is TGTGCCTGGAGTGGAGAGACTAGCGGGACAACCGGGGAGCTGTTTTTT. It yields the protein CAWSGETSGTTGELFF.

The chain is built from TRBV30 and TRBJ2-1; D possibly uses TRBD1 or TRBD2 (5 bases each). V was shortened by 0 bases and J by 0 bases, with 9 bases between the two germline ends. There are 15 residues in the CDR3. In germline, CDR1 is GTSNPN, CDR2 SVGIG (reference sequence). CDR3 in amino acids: CAWSVWGSSYNEQFF. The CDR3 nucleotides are TGTGCCTGGAGTGTATGGGGGAGCTCCTACAATGAGCAGTTCTTC.

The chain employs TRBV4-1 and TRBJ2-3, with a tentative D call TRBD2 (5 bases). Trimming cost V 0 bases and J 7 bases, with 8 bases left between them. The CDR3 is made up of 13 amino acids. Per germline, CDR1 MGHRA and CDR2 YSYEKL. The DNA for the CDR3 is TGCGCCAGCAGCCAAGACTGGGAGAATACGCAGTATTTT. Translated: CASSQDWENTQYF.

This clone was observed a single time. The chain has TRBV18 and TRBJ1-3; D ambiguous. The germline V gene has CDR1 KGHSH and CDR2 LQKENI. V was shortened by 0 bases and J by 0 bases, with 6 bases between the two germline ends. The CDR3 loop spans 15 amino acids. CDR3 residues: CASSPPANSGNTIYF. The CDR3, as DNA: TGTGCCAGCTCACCACCCGCTAACTCTGGAAACACCATATATTTT.

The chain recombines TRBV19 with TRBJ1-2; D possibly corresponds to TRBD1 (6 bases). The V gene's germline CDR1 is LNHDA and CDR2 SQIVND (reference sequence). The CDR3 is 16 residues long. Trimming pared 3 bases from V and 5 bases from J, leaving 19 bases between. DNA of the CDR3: TGTGCCAGTAGTATGGACAGCATCACCCCCACGTATGGCTACACCTTC. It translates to CASSMDSITPTYGYTF.

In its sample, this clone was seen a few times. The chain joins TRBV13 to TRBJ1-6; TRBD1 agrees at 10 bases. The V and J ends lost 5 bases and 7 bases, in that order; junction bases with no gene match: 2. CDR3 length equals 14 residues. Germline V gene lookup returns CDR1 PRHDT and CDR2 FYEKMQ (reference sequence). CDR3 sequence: CASSKDRGNSPLHF. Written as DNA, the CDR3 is TGTGCCAGCAGCAAGGACAGGGGGAATTCACCCCTCCACTTT.

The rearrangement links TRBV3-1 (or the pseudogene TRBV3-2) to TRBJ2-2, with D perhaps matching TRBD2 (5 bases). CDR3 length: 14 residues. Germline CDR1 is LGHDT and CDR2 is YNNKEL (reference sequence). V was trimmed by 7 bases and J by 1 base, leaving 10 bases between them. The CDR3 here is CASMGGLNTGELFF. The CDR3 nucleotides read TGTGCCAGCATGGGCGGGTTGAACACCGGGGAGCTGTTTTTT.

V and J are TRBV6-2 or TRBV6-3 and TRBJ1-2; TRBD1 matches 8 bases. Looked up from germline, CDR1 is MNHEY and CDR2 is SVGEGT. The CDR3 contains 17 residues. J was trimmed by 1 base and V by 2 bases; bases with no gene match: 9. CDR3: CASSYPRDRGSNYGYTF. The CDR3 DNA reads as TGTGCCAGCAGTTACCCGCGTGACAGGGGTAGTAACTATGGCTACACCTTC.

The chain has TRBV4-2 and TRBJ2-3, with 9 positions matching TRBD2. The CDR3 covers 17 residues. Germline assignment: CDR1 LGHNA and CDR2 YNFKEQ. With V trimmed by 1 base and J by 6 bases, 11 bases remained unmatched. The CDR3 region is CASSQGLAGSLQDTQYF. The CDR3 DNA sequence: TGTGCCAGCAGCCAAGGGCTAGCGGGGTCTCTACAGGATACGCAGTATTTT.

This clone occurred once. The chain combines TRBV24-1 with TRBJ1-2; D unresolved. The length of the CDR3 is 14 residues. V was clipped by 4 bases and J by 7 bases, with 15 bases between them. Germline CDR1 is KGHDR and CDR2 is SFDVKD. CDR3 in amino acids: CATSDASGLSGYTF. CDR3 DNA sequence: TGTGCCACCAGTGACGCCTCCGGGTTAAGTGGCTACACCTTC.

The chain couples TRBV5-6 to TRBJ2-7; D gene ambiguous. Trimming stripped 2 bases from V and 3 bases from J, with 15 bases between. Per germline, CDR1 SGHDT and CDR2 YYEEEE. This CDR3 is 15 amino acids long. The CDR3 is CASSFPTTVVYEQYF. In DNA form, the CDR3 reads TGTGCCAGCAGCTTCCCGACCACTGTAGTCTACGAGCAGTACTTC.

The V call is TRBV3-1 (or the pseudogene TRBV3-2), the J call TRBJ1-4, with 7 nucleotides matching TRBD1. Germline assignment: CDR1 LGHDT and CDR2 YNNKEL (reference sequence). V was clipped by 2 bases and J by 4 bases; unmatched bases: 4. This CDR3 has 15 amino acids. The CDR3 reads CASSQRTGVNEKLFF. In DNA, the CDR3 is TGTGCCAGCAGCCAAAGGACAGGCGTTAATGAAAAACTGTTTTTT.

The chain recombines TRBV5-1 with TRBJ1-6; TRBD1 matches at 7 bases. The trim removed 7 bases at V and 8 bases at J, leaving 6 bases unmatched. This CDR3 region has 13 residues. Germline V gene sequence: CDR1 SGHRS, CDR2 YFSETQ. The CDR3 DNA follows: TGCGCCAGCGCGACAGGGCTGGATTCACCCCTCCACTTT. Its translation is CASATGLDSPLHF.

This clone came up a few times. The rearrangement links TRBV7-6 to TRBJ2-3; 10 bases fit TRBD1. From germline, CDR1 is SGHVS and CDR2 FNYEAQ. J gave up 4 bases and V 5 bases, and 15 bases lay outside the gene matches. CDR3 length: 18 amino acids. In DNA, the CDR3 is TGTGCCAGCAGCCCCTACAGTCGTTGGGACAGGGGATCAGATACGCAGTATTTT. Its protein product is CASSPYSRWDRGSDTQYF.

The CDR3, as DNA: TGTGCCTGGAGTGTACGGGGGGGCCTGTTCTTC. Residues: CAWSVRGGLFF. This sequence joins TRBV30 and TRBJ2-1; TRBD2 aligns across 8 bases. Trimming cost V 0 bases and J 15 bases; bases outside gene matches: 4. The CDR3 extends over 11 amino acids. From germline, CDR1 is GTSNPN and CDR2 SVGIG (reference sequence). The entire variable domain, with the rest obtained from reference TRBV30 and TRBJ2-1, is as follows: SQTIHQWPATLVQPVGSPLSLECTVEGTSNPNLYWYRQAAGRGLQLLFYSVGIGQISSEVPQNLSASRPQDRQFILSSKKLLLSDSGFYLCAWSVRGGLFFGPGTRLTVL.

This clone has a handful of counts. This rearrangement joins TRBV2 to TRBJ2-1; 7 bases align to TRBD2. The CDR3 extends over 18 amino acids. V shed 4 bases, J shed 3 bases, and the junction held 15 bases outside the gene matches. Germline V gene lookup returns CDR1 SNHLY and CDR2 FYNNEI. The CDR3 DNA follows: TGTGCCAGCAGTGTCCAGAGCGGGATCGACTACTACTACAATGAGCAGTTCTTC. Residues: CASSVQSGIDYYYNEQFF.

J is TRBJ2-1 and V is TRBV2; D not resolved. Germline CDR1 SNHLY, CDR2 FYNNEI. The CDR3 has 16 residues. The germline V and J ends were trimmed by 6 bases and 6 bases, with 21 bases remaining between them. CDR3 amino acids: CASRTTETSVPNEQFF. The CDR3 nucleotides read TGTGCCAGCAGAACGACTGAAACTTCAGTACCCAATGAGCAGTTCTTC.

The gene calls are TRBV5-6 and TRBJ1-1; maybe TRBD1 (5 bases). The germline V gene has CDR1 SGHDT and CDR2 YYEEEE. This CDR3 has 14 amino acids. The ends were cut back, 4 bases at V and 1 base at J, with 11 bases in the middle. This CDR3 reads CASSEGHWNTEAFF. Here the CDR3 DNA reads TGTGCCAGCAGCGAAGGACATTGGAACACTGAAGCTTTCTTT.

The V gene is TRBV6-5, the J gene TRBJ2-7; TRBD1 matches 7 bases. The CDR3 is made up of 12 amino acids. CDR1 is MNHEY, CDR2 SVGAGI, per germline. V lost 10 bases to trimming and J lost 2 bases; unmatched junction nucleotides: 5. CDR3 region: CATRDRTYEQYF. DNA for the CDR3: TGTGCCACTAGGGACAGAACCTACGAGCAGTACTTC.

For the CDR3, the DNA is TGTGCCAGCAGCATATTAACGGAGTTTTGGGTACGGGTTGATTCCTACAATGAGCAGTTCTTC. The encoded protein is CASSILTEFWVRVDSYNEQFF. The gene calls are TRBV6-2 or TRBV6-3 and TRBJ2-1; D gene uncertain. In germline, CDR1 is MNHEY, CDR2 SVGEGT. Trimming removed 6 bases at V and 1 base at J, with 31 bases between. CDR3 length: 21 amino acids.

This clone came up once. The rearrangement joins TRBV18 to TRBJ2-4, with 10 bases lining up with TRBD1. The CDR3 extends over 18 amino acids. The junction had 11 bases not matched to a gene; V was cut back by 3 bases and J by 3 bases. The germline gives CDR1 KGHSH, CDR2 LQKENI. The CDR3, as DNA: TGTGCCAGCTCACCGCTAAAGGGACAGGGGTTGGGCAAAAACATTCAGTACTTC. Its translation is CASSPLKGQGLGKNIQYF.